The 29 T cell receptor beta chains presented below share a single source sample, sequenced in a study of shared clonotypes between healthy human individuals. Only in-frame clones appear in the TCRdb table, and some are missing; sequencing was by immunoSEQ multiplex PCR. The table has 950,000 to 1,100,000 clones, around 78% seen once; the top ten hold around 0.6%. Sequencing was carried out using memory CD4+ T cells from PBMCs. Noted subset: CD45RA-negative fraction. The receptor set was obtained from a young man in good health. Some clones in this sample may be carry-over from other donors' samples.

V gene TRBV5-1 combines with J gene TRBJ1-1; no firm D call. There are 14 residues in the CDR3. Germline V gives CDR1 SGHRS, CDR2 YFSETQ. Trimming removed 1 base at V and 2 bases at J, with 9 bases between. The CDR3 nucleotides are TGCGCCAGCAGCTTGACAGTGACTAACACTGAAGCTTTCTTT. The encoded protein is CASSLTVTNTEAFF.

This sequence joins TRBV7-9 and TRBJ1-5, with 12 bases matching TRBD1. This CDR3 is 15 amino acids long. The germline CDR1 and CDR2 sequences are SEHNR and FQNEAQ (reference sequence). The V and J ends lost 6 bases and 7 bases, in that order; junction bases with no gene match: 7. CDR3 protein: CASSYRDRGPQPQHF. In DNA form, the CDR3 reads TGTGCCAGCAGTTACCGGGACAGGGGGCCACAGCCCCAGCATTTT.

This rearrangement joins TRBV28 to TRBJ2-2; TRBD1 is a possible D gene (7 bases). CDR1 MDHEN and CDR2 SYDVKM come from the germline V gene. This CDR3 has 16 residues. Trimming shortened V by 5 bases and J by 2 bases, and 15 bases separated the two germline ends. The CDR3 DNA reads TGTGCCAGCAGTAGGTACAGGGGAGGTAACACCGGGGAGCTGTTTTTT. Translating gives CASSRYRGGNTGELFF.

The J gene is TRBJ2-1, the V gene TRBV28; D gene unclear. CDR3 size: 16 residues. Trimming removed 0 bases at V and 0 bases at J, with 9 bases between. Germline loops: CDR1 MDHEN, CDR2 SYDVKM. The CDR3: CASSLWGMGSYNEQFF. The DNA of the CDR3 is TGTGCCAGCAGTTTATGGGGGATGGGCTCCTACAATGAGCAGTTCTTC.

V usage is TRBV28 and J usage is TRBJ1-2; the D is unclear. Trimming took off 5 bases at V and 8 bases at J, with 12 bases between the two ends. In germline, CDR1 is MDHEN, CDR2 SYDVKM. This CDR3 spans 12 amino acids. CDR3 in amino acids: CASSASMRGYTF. Here the CDR3 DNA reads TGTGCCAGCAGTGCGAGCATGCGGGGCTACACCTTC.

On this clone: Within the sample, other DNA sequences also encode this same CDR3. The genes are TRBV5-1 and TRBJ2-7; D uncertain. Between the trimmed V and J ends, which lost 0 bases and 4 bases, there was a span of 8 bases. The CDR3 has 13 residues. Per germline, CDR1 SGHRS and CDR2 YFSETQ. CDR3 bases: TGCGCCAGCAGCTTGGAAGGCCTATACGAGCAGTACTTC. Amino acids: CASSLEGLYEQYF.

This chain joins TRBV6-1 and TRBJ2-2; D is perhaps TRBD1 (7 bases). Germline V lookup: CDR1 MNHNS, CDR2 SASEGT. This CDR3 is built from 15 residues. The germline V and J ends were trimmed by 3 bases and 10 bases, with 18 bases remaining between them. In nucleotides, the CDR3 is TGTGCCAGCAGTGATCGGGGGACAGCCTCAGTGGAGCTGTTTTTT. Translated, it gives CASSDRGTASVELFF.

Only one count was recorded for this clone. The genes are TRBV5-1 and TRBJ2-3; unclear D gene. This CDR3 has 14 residues. CDR1 is SGHRS, CDR2 YFSETQ, per germline. V dropped 2 bases and J dropped 4 bases, with 11 bases sitting between them. The CDR3 sequence is CASSFGIIPDTQYF. The CDR3 bases are TGCGCCAGCAGCTTCGGCATTATCCCAGATACGCAGTATTTT.

The chain joins TRBV5-1 to TRBJ1-2, with D possibly being TRBD1 (6 bases). CDR1 is SGHRS and CDR2 is YFSETQ in the germline V gene. The V gene lost 1 base and the J gene lost 8 bases, with 15 bases spanning the gap. The length of the CDR3 is 14 residues. The CDR3: CASSLSAEGTGYTF. The CDR3 DNA is TGCGCCAGCAGCTTGTCCGCGGAGGGGACAGGCTACACCTTC.

This clone was counted only a few times. The CDR3 coding sequence is TGTGCCACCGCGGCATATAGCAATCAGCCCCAGCATTTT. Its translation is CATAAYSNQPQHF. The genes are TRBV15 and TRBJ1-5; no firm D call. Germline-derived CDR1 and CDR2 are LNHNV and YYDKDF (reference sequence). The V gene lost 8 bases and the J gene lost 0 bases, with 8 bases spanning the gap. The CDR3 totals 13 residues.

This chain uses TRBV14 with TRBJ1-1; TRBD1 agrees at 7 bases. Germline loops: CDR1 SGHDN, CDR2 FVKESK. This CDR3 region has 13 residues. The V gene end was trimmed by 5 bases and the J gene end by 5 bases; junction bases not matched to a gene: 5. This CDR3 reads CASSRQGWTEAFF. Written as DNA, the CDR3 is TGTGCCAGCAGCAGACAGGGTTGGACTGAAGCTTTCTTT. The full variable domain, rest sourced from reference TRBV14 and TRBJ1-1, is EAGVTQFPSHSVIEKGQTVTLRCDPISGHDNLYWYRRVMGKEIKFLLHFVKESKQDESGMPNNRFLAERTGGTYSTLKVQPAELEDSGVYFCASSRQGWTEAFFGQGTRLTVV.

The chain couples TRBV27 to TRBJ2-5, with D possibly TRBD2 on 7 matching bases. Germline lookup yields CDR1 MNHEY and CDR2 SMNVEV (reference sequence). Trimming removed 0 bases from V and 2 bases from J, with 16 bases in between. CDR3 length: 17 residues. CDR3 in amino acids: CASSLSRQAGGQETQYF. The CDR3 bases are TGTGCCAGCAGTTTATCACGACAGGCCGGGGGGCAAGAGACCCAGTACTTC.

V and J are TRBV7-9 and TRBJ1-4; the D is unclear. The CDR3 spans 12 residues. Trimming removed 3 bases from V and 8 bases from J, with 7 bases in between. The germline CDR1 and CDR2 sequences are SEHNR and FQNEAQ (reference sequence). The CDR3: CASSFGREKLFF. In DNA form, the CDR3 reads TGTGCCAGCAGCTTCGGACGGGAAAAACTGTTTTTT.

The chain combines TRBV10-3 with TRBJ2-2; D gene unclear. CDR1 and CDR2 (germline): ENHRY, SYGVKD. The CDR3 spans 13 residues. Trimming pared 0 bases from V and 5 bases from J, leaving 4 bases between. The CDR3 is CAISESRTGELFF. The CDR3 bases are TGTGCCATCAGTGAGTCCCGGACCGGGGAGCTGTTTTTT.

Concerning this clone: Different DNA sequences within this sample yield the same CDR3. J is TRBJ2-5 and V is TRBV29-1; D is ambiguous. V lost 4 bases, J lost 1 base, and 7 bases lay in between. The germline CDR1 and CDR2 sequences are SQVTM and ANQGSEA. This CDR3 spans 12 amino acids. As DNA, the CDR3 is TGCAGCGTTGGACGGGCCCAAGAGACCCAGTACTTC. Its translation: CSVGRAQETQYF.

This sequence joins TRBV4-3 and TRBJ2-3; 10 positions match TRBD2. Germline V CDR1 and CDR2: LGHNA, YSLEER. The CDR3 is made up of 17 amino acids. The ends lost 1 base at V and 4 bases at J; junction bases unmatched: 8. CDR3 in DNA: TGCGCCAGCAGCCAAGTTAAGGAGACTAGCGGGCCAGATACGCAGTATTTT. This sequence encodes CASSQVKETSGPDTQYF.

CDR3 nucleotides: TGTGCCAGCAGTGAATGGACTAGCGCCAGCACAGATACGCAGTATTTT. Translated: CASSEWTSASTDTQYF. The chain links TRBV2 to TRBJ2-3; 9 positions match TRBD2. The CDR3 loop spans 16 amino acids. Trimming removed 2 bases from V and 0 bases from J; junction bases left unmatched: 3. The V gene's germline CDR1 is SNHLY and CDR2 FYNNEI.

The chain uses TRBV6-1 and TRBJ1-5; weak D call: TRBD1 (6 bases). V shed 9 bases and J shed 5 bases, with 14 bases lying between them. The CDR3 is 13 amino acids. Germline V lookup: CDR1 MNHNS, CDR2 SASEGT. CDR3 sequence reads: CARSRGPDQPQHF. The CDR3 region has the DNA TGTGCCAGGAGTCGGGGGCCTGATCAGCCCCAGCATTTT.

In its sample, this clone was seen once. The CDR3 nucleotides are TGTGCCAGCCGACATCCCGAGGGCGAAGAGACCCAGTACTTC. This codes for CASRHPEGEETQYF. V usage is TRBV28 and J usage is TRBJ2-5; D possibly corresponds to TRBD2 (5 bases). The ends were cut back, 8 bases at V and 3 bases at J, with 16 bases in the middle. The CDR3 runs 14 residues. Germline V lookup: CDR1 MDHEN, CDR2 SYDVKM.

The genes are TRBV19 and TRBJ1-2, with D possibly being TRBD1 (6 bases). CDR1 and CDR2 from the germline V gene are LNHDA and SQIVND (reference sequence). The CDR3 is 14 amino acids. V was trimmed by 8 bases and J by 0 bases, leaving 13 bases between them. The CDR3 region is CASEGQTSNYGYTF. The CDR3 nucleotides are TGTGCCAGTGAAGGACAGACTTCTAACTATGGCTACACCTTC. The full variable domain, with the rest looked up from reference TRBV19 and TRBJ1-2, is DGGITQSPKYLFRKEGQNVTLSCEQNLNHDAMYWYRQDPGQGLRLIYYSQIVNDFQKGDIAEGYSVSREKKESFPLTVTSAQKNPTAFYLCASEGQTSNYGYTFGSGTRLTVV.

The gene calls are TRBV28 and TRBJ1-2, with D unresolved. Per germline, CDR1 MDHEN and CDR2 SYDVKM. The CDR3 spans 13 residues. V shed 3 bases and J shed 7 bases, with 12 bases lying between them. Written as DNA, the CDR3 is TGTGCCAGCAGTTTTCCGACTCGGGGTGGCTACACCTTC. Translated: CASSFPTRGGYTF.

This clone occurred once. Other DNA sequences within the sample encode an identical CDR3. This sequence joins TRBV7-3 and TRBJ2-3; D may be TRBD2 (5 bases). Germline values: CDR1 SGHTA, CDR2 FQGTGA. V was cut by 0 bases and J by 3 bases, with 10 bases left in between. This CDR3 comprises 15 residues. CDR3 DNA sequence: TGTGCCAGCAGCTTAACAGGGAGTGGGACAGATACGCAGTATTTT. This codes for CASSLTGSGTDTQYF.

The J gene is TRBJ1-1, the V gene TRBV9; D is possibly TRBD1 (5 bases). Trimming removed 4 bases from V and 4 bases from J, with 17 bases in between. This CDR3 has 15 residues. Germline V CDR1 and CDR2: SGDLS, YYNGEE. This chain's CDR3 is CASSPQAGMSTEAFF. CDR3 nucleotides: TGTGCCAGCAGCCCCCAAGCAGGGATGAGCACTGAAGCTTTCTTT.

V usage is TRBV19 and J usage is TRBJ1-2; D ambiguous. The CDR3 sequence is 15 residues long. V was clipped by 1 base and J by 3 bases, with 12 bases between them. Germline assignment: CDR1 LNHDA and CDR2 SQIVND (reference sequence). The CDR3 coding sequence is TGTGCCAGTAGTATAGCCCCCTCGGGGTACTATGGCTACACCTTC. It translates to CASSIAPSGYYGYTF.

This chain connects TRBV2 to TRBJ2-2; D not resolved. Looked up from germline, CDR1 is SNHLY and CDR2 is FYNNEI. The V and J ends lost 4 bases and 8 bases respectively, with 8 bases between them. This CDR3 comprises 12 residues. The CDR3: CASSGSGGELFF. CDR3 nucleotide sequence: TGTGCCAGCAGTGGATCGGGTGGGGAGCTGTTTTTT.

This sequence joins TRBV11-2 and TRBJ2-3; TRBD2 matches 11 bases. The CDR3 loop spans 17 amino acids. Trimming took 5 bases from V and 5 from J; bases not matched to a gene: 12. In germline, CDR1 is SGHAT, CDR2 FQNNGV. This CDR3 reads CASSPDTSGRLVDTQYF. CDR3 bases: TGTGCCAGCAGCCCGGATACTAGCGGGAGACTCGTAGATACGCAGTATTTT.

This chain uses TRBV5-6 with TRBJ2-2; D gene unclear. V was clipped by 3 bases and J by 0 bases, with 12 bases between them. The germline V gene encodes CDR1 SGHDT and CDR2 YYEEEE. This CDR3 has 16 residues. The CDR3 DNA reads as TGTGCCAGCAGCTATCAGGTAGCCCCGAACACCGGGGAGCTGTTTTTT. Protein product: CASSYQVAPNTGELFF.

Many counts were recorded for this clone. The same CDR3 also results from other DNA sequences found in this sample. This chain connects TRBV30 to TRBJ1-4; 9 bases are a match to TRBD1. V shed 5 bases, J shed 9 bases, and the junction held 7 bases outside the gene matches. CDR1 and CDR2 from the germline V gene are GTSNPN and SVGIG (reference sequence). The CDR3 loop spans 13 amino acids. CDR3 DNA sequence: TGTGCCTGGGGGGGACAGGGCCTCAAAAAACTGTTTTTT. Translation gives CAWGGQGLKKLFF.

The CDR3 sequence: CASSDTSGADTQYF. The CDR3 nucleotides read TGTGCCAGCAGCGACACTAGCGGCGCAGATACGCAGTATTTT. J is TRBJ2-3 and V is TRBV5-5, with 8 nucleotides matching TRBD2. This CDR3 contains 14 residues. Germline trimming cut 4 bases from V and 4 bases from J; bases unmatched to any gene: 5. Per germline, CDR1 SGHKS and CDR2 YYEKEE (reference sequence).